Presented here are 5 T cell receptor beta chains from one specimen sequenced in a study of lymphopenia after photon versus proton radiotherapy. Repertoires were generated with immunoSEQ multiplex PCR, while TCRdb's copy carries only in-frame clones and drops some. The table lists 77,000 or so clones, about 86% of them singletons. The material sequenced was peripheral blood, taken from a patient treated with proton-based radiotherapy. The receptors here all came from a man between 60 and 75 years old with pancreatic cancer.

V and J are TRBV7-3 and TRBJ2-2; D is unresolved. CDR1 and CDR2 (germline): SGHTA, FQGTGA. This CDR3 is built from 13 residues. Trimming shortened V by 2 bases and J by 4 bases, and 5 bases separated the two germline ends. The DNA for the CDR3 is TGTGCCAGCAGCTTAGTACCCACCGGGGAGCTGTTTTTT. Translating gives CASSLVPTGELFF.

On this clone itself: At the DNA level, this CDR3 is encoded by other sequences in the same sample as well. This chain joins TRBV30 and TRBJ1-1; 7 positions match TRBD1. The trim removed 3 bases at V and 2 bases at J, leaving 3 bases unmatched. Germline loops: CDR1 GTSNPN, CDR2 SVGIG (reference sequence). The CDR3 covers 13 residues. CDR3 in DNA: TGTGCCTGGAGGACAGGGCCAAACACTGAAGCTTTCTTT. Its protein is CAWRTGPNTEAFF.

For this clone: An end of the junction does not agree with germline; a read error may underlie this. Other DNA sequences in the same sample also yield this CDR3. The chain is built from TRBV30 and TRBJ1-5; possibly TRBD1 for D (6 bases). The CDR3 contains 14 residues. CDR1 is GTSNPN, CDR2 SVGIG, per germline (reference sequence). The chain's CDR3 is CAWSPGVSNQPQHF. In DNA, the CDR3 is TGTGCCTGGAGTCCAGGGGTCAGCAATCAACCCCAGCATTTT.

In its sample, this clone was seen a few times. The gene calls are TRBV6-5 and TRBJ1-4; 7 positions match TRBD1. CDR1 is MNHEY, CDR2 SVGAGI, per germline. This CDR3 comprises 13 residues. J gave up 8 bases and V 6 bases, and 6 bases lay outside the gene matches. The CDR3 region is CASRQGPREKLFF. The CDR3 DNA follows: TGTGCCAGCAGACAGGGGCCTAGGGAAAAACTGTTTTTT.

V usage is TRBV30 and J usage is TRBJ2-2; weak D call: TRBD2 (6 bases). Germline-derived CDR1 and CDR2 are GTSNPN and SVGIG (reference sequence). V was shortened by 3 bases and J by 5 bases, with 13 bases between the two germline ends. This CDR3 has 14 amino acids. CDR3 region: CAWSRDSGTGELFF. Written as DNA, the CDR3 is TGTGCCTGGAGCCGGGACTCGGGGACCGGGGAGCTGTTTTTT. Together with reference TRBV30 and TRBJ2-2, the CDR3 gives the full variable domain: SQTIHQWPATLVQPVGSPLSLECTVEGTSNPNLYWYRQAAGRGLQLLFYSVGIGQISSEVPQNLSASRPQDRQFILSSKKLLLSDSGFYLCAWSRDSGTGELFFGEGSRLTVL.